This T cell receptor beta chain was found in a study of T cell responses to AZD1222 COVID-19 vaccine. General study findings and limits: Donors were chiefly white British, with a greater number of females, and clonal diversity was perhaps underestimated.

Researchers grouped second doses given at about 4 or about 12 weeks into one pool. Libraries were prepared by immunoSEQ multiplex PCR; TCRdb keeps only in-frame clonotypes and omits some of them. The sample has roughly 130,000 clones, roughly 90% seen once; the top ten hold approximately 4%. V was pared by 2 bases and J by 9 bases, with 7 bases of the junction left unmatched. Germline assignment: CDR1 LNHDA and CDR2 SQIVND (reference sequence). The CDR3 runs 14 residues. As regards this clone: The target antigen is unknown.

This chain joins TRBV19 and TRBJ2-4; 7 nucleotides align to TRBD2. The sequences come from peripheral blood, collected 28 days after the second AZD1222 dose. This TCR was recovered from an adult who received the AZD1222 COVID-19 vaccine. The CDR3 is CASSISGSGGIQYF. CDR3 DNA: TGTGCCAGTAGTATATCCGGGTCGGGAGGCATTCAGTACTTC.